The clone carrying this T cell receptor beta chain appeared a few times. Its antigen is unidentified. From germline, CDR1 is SGHVS and CDR2 FQNEAQ. V was clipped by 1 base and J by 1 base, with 13 bases between them. The CDR3 length is 16 residues. The data derive from a study of blood T cells in healthy people across ages. Notes on the study in general: In older individuals, TCR beta diversity per million T cells was lower, falling roughly linearly with age.

A sample-barcoded 5' primer and a J-beta primer mix were used in a second PCR of about 7 to 11 cycles. Each CDR3 protein is one row after TCRdb ran MiXCR on the 5' RACE reads. The table shows around 1,500,000 distinct CDR3 sequences, with approximately 30% occurring only once. Samples each yielded at least 5.5 micrograms of total RNA. This TCR was recovered from a woman in her 30s in good health. This chain connects TRBV7-8 to TRBJ1-1; D is ambiguous. The sample comprised blood. The CDR3 nucleotides are TGTGCCAGCAGCTTAGACGCCGAGGCACCGAACACTGAAGCTTTCTTT. Translation: CASSLDAEAPNTEAFF.